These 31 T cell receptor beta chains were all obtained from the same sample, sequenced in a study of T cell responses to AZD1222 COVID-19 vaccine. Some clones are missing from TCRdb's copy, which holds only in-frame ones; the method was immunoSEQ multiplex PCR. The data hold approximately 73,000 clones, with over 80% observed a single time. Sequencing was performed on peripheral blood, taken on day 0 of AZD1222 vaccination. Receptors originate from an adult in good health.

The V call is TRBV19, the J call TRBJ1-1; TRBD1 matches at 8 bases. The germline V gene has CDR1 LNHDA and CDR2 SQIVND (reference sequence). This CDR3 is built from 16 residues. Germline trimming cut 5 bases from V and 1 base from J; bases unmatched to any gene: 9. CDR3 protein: CASSVGQGGANTEAFF. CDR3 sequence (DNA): TGTGCCAGTAGTGTCGGACAGGGCGGTGCGAACACTGAAGCTTTCTTT.

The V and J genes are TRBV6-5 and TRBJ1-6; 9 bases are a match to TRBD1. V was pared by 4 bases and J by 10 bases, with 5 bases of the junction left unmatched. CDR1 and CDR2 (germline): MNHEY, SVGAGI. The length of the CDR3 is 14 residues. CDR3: CASSFRDRDSPLHF. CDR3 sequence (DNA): TGTGCCAGCAGTTTCCGGGACAGGGACTCACCCCTCCACTTT.

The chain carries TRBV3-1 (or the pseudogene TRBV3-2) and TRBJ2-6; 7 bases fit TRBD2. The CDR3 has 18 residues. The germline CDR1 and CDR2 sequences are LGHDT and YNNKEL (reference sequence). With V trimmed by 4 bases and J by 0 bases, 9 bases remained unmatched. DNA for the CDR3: TGTGCCAGCAGCCCTAGCTGGGGGGGAAGCTCTGGGGCCAACGTCCTGACTTTC. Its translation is CASSPSWGGSSGANVLTF.

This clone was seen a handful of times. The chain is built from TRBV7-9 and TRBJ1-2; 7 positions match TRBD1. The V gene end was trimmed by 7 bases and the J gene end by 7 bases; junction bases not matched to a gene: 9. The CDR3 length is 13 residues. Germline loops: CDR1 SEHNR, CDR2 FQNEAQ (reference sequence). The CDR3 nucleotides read TGTGCCAGCAATCACGACAGGGTGGGTGGCTACACCTTC. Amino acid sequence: CASNHDRVGGYTF.

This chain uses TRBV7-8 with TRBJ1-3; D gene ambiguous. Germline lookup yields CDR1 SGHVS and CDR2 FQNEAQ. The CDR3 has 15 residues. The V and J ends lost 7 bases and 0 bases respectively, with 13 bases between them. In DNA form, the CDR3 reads TGTGCCAGCACGAGACGGAGTTACTCTGGAAACACCATATATTTT. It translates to CASTRRSYSGNTIYF.

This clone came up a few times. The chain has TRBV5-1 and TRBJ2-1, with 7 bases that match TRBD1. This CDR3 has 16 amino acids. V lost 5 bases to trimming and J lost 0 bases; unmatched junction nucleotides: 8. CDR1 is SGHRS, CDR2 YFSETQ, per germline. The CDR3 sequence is CASSTTGTSSYNEQFF. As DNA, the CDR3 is TGCGCCAGCAGTACGACAGGGACGAGCTCCTACAATGAGCAGTTCTTC.

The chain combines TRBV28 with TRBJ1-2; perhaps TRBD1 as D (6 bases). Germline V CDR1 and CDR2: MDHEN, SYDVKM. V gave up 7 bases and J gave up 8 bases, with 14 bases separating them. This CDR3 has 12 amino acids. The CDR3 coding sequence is TGTGCCAGCACCCTGGGCAGGGGCGGCTACACCTTC. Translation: CASTLGRGGYTF.

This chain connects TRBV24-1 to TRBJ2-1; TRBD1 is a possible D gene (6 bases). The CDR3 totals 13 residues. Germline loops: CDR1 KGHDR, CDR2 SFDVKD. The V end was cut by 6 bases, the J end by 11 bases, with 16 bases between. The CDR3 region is CATSNTGPNKQFF. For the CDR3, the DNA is TGTGCCACCAGTAATACAGGGCCGAACAAGCAGTTCTTC.

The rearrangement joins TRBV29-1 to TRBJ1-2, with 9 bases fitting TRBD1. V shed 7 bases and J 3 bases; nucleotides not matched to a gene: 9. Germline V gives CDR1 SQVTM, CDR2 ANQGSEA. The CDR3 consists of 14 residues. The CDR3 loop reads CSARGQGVYYGYTF. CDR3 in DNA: TGCAGCGCGCGGGGACAGGGAGTATACTATGGCTACACCTTC.

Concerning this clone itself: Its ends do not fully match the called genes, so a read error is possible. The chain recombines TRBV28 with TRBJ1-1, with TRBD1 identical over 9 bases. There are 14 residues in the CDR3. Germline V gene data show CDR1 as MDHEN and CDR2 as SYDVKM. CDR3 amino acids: CASVTGTGNTETFF. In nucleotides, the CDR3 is TGTGCCAGCGTCACCGGGACAGGGAACACTGAAACTTTCTTT.

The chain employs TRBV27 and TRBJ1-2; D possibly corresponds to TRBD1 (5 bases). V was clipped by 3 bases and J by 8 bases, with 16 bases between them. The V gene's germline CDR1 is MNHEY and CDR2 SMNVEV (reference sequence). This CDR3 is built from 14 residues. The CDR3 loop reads CASSLSVGAKGYTF. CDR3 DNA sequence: TGTGCCAGCAGTTTGTCTGTAGGGGCGAAAGGCTACACCTTC.

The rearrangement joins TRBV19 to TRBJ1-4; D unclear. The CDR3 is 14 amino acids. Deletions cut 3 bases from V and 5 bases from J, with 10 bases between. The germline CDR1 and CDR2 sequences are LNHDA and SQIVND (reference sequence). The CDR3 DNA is TGTGCCAGTAGTATCTGGCAGGACAATGAAAAACTGTTTTTT. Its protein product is CASSIWQDNEKLFF.

In DNA, the CDR3 is TGTGCCAGCTCACCACGTGTTAGCGGGGCCTCCTACGAGCAGTACTTC. It encodes CASSPRVSGASYEQYF. The J gene is TRBJ2-7, the V gene TRBV18; 8 nucleotides match TRBD2. Germline CDR1 KGHSH, CDR2 LQKENI. The CDR3 is 16 amino acids. Trimming at V came to 1 base and at J to 0 bases, leaving 5 bases not matched to a gene.

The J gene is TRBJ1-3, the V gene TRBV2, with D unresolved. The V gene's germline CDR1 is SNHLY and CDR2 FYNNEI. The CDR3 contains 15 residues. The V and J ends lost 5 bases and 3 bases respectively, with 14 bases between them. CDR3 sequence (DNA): TGTGCCAGCAGTTCGGAAGGGAGCGGTGGAAACACCATATATTTT. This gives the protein CASSSEGSGGNTIYF.

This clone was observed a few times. The CDR3 coding sequence is TGTGCCAGCAGCCAAGAATGGCCGGGACTAGGGGGGTGGGATGAGCAGTTCTTC. This sequence encodes CASSQEWPGLGGWDEQFF. J is TRBJ2-1 and V is TRBV3-1 (or the pseudogene TRBV3-2); 8 positions match TRBD2. Germline V CDR1 and CDR2: LGHDT, YNNKEL (reference sequence). After removal of 0 bases from V and 8 bases from J, the junction contained 15 bases not matched to a gene. The CDR3 consists of 18 residues.

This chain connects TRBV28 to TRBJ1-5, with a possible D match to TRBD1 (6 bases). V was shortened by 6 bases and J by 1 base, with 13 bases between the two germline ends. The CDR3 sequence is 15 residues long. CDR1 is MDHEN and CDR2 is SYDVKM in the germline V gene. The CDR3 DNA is TGTGCCAGCAGAAGGCAGGGGTTAAGCAATCAGCCCCAGCATTTT. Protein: CASRRQGLSNQPQHF. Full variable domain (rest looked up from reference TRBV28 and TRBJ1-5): DVKVTQSSRYLVKRTGEKVFLECVQDMDHENMFWYRQDPGLGLRLIYFSYDVKMKEKGDIPEGYSVSREKKERFSLILESASTNQTSMYLCASRRQGLSNQPQHFGDGTRLSIL.

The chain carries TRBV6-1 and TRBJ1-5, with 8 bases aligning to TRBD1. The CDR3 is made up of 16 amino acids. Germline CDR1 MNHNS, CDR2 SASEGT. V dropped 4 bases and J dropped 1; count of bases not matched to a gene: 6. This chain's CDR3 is CASSVRTGMSNQPQHF. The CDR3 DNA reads TGTGCCAGCAGTGTCCGGACAGGGATGAGCAATCAGCCCCAGCATTTT.

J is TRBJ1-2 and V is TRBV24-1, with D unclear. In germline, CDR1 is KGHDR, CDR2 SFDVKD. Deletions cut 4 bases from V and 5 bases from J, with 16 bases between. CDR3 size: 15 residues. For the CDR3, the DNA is TGTGCCACCAGTGACGCGACATCGGGAGAATATGGCTACACCTTC. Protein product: CATSDATSGEYGYTF.

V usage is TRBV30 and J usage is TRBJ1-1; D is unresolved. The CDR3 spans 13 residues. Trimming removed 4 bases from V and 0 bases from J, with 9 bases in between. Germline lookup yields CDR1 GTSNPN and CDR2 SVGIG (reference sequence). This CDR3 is CAWNTQMNTEAFF. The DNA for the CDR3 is TGTGCCTGGAACACCCAAATGAACACTGAAGCTTTCTTT.

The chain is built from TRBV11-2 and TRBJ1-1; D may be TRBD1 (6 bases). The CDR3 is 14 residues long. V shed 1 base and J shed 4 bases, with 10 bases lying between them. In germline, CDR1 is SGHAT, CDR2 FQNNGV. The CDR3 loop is CASSLVQGITEAFF. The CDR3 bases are TGTGCCAGCAGCTTAGTGCAGGGGATCACTGAAGCTTTCTTT.

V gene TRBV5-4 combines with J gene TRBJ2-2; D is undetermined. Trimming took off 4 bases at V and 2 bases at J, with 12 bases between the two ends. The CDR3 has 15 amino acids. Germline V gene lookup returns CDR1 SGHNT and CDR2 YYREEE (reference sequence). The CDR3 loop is CASSQGRANTGELFF. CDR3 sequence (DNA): TGTGCCAGCAGCCAAGGCCGGGCCAACACCGGGGAGCTGTTTTTT. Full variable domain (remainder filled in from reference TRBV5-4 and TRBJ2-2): ETGVTQSPTHLIKTRGQQVTLRCSSQSGHNTVSWYQQALGQGPQFIFQYYREEENGRGNFPPRFSGLQFPNYSSELNVNALELDDSALYLCASSQGRANTGELFFGEGSRLTVL.

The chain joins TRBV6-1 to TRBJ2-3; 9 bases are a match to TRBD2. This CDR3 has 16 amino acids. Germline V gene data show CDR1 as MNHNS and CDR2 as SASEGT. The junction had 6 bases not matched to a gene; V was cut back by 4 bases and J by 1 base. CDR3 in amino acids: CASSGLAGIGTDTQYF. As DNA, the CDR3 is TGTGCCAGCAGTGGGCTAGCGGGGATCGGCACAGATACGCAGTATTTT.

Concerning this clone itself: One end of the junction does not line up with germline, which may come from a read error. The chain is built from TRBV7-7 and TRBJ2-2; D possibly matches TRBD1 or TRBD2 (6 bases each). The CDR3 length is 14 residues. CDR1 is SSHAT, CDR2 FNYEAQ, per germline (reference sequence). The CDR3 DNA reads TGTGCTAGCAGGGGACTTTCGAACACCGGGGAGCTGTTTTTT. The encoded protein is CASRGLSNTGELFF.

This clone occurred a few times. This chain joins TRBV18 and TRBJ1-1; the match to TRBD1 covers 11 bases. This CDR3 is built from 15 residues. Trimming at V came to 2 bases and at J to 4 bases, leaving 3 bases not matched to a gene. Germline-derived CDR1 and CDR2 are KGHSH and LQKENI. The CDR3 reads CASSPGQGASTEAFF. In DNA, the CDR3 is TGTGCCAGCTCACCAGGACAGGGGGCGTCCACTGAAGCTTTCTTT.

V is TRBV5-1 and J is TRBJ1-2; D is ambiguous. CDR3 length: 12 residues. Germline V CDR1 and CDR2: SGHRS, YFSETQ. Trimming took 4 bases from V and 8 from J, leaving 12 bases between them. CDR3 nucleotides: TGCGCCAGCAGCGCTGGACCCCAGGGCTACACCTTC. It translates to CASSAGPQGYTF.

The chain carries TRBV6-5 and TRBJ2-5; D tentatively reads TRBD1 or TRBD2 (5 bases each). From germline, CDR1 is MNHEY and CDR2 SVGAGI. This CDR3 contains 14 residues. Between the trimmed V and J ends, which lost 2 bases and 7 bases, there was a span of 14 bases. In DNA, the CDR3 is TGTGCCAGCAGTTACGGGGCAGGTCGGGGGACCCAGTACTTC. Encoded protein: CASSYGAGRGTQYF.

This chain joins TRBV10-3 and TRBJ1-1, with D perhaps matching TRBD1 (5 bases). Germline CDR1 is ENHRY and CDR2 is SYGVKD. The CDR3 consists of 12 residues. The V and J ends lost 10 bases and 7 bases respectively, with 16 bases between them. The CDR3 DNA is TGTGCCACCAGGGACGGAAACTTTGAAGCTTTCTTT. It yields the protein CATRDGNFEAFF.

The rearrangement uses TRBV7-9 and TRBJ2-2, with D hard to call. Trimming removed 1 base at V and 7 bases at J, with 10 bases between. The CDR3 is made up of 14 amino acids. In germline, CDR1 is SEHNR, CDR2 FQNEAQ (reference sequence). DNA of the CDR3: TGTGCCAGCAGCTTAGTAAGCGTCGGCGGGGAGCTGTTTTTT. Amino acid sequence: CASSLVSVGGELFF.

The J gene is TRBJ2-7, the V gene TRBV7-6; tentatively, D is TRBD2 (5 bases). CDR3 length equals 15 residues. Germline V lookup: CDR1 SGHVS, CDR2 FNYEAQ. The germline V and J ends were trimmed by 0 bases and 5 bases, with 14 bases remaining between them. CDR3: CASSLARGHLNEQYF. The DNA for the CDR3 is TGTGCCAGCAGCTTAGCCCGAGGGCACCTCAACGAGCAGTACTTC.

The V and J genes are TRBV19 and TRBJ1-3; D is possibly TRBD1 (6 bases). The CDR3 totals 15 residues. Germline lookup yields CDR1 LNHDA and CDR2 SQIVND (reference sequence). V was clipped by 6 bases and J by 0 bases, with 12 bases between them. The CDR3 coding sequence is TGTGCCAGTAGCATCGCGGACAGCTCTGGAAACACCATATATTTT. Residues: CASSIADSSGNTIYF.

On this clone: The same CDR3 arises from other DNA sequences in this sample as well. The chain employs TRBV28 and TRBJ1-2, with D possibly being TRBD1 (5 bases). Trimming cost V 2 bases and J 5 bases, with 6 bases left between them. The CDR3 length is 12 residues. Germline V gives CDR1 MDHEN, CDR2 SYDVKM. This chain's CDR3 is CASSLQGYGYTF. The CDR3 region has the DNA TGTGCCAGCAGTTTACAGGGTTATGGCTACACCTTC.